This T cell receptor beta chain comes out of a study of Graves' ophthalmopathy and Graves' hyperthyroidism. RNA transcripts provided the template for amplifying TCR beta CDR3 regions. HTBI primers primed a first-round RT-PCR, and a second-round multiplex PCR followed. TCRdb ran MiXCR on the multiplex PCR reads and lists one entry per CDR3 protein. The data show about 480,000 distinct CDR3 sequences, 13% to 15% seen once. Study results and limitations: Using 13 signatures, a model distinguished ophthalmopathy from stable hyperthyroidism, reaching roughly 90% sensitivity and approximately 82% specificity. In blood, most expanded thyroid clonotypes above 0.001 frequency were also detected.

The table lists this clonotype with a few counts. Antigen: not known. The ends were cut back, 7 bases at V and 6 bases at J, with 19 bases in the middle. Germline values: CDR1 MNHNS, CDR2 SASEGT. The CDR3 runs to 14 residues. Those donors who had ophthalmopathy presented with moderate-to-severe activity, a CAS of ≥3, a NOSPECS of ≥4 and a duration under 3 months. Sequenced sample: blood. The chain carries TRBV6-1 and TRBJ2-7; a weak D match, TRBD2 (6 bases). This receptor was taken from a woman younger than 45 with Graves' ophthalmopathy. DNA of the CDR3: TGTGCCAGCACCTCGGGTAGGGGAGGCTCCGAGCAGTACTTC. Encoded protein: CASTSGRGGSEQYF.